This entry lists 26 T cell receptor beta chains sequenced from one sample in a study of T cells expressing NK-cell markers. No DNA is given; TCRdb re-called the 5' RACE reads and lists each CDR3 protein once. This table lists about 370,000 distinct CDR3 sequences. Source material: blood T cells: a sorted CD56 or NKG2C T cell subset, CD4+ or CD8+ T cells, or bulk PBMC T cells (not recorded which). These receptors were obtained from a woman aged 45-65 years in good health.

The chain uses TRBV3-1 and TRBJ2-7; the TCRdb D gene call, TRBD2, has no DNA to confirm it. Per the germline V gene, CDR1 is LGHDT and CDR2 is YNNKEL (reference sequence). This CDR3 spans 16 amino acids. The CDR3 region is CASSRGLAGGMNEQYF.

The rearrangement joins TRBV5-1 to TRBJ2-1; no DNA is available, so the TRBD1 call from TCRdb remains unchecked. In germline, CDR1 is SGHRS, CDR2 YFSETQ. The CDR3 totals 16 residues. The chain's CDR3 is CASSRDPGKQGNEQFF. Full variable domain (outside the CDR3, taken from reference TRBV5-1 and TRBJ2-1): KAGVTQTPRYLIKTRGQQVTLSCSPISGHRSVSWYQQTPGQGLQFLFEYFSETQRNKGNFPGRFSGRQFSNSRSEMNVSTLELGDSALYLCASSRDPGKQGNEQFFGPGTRLTVL.

The chain recombines TRBV10-3 with TRBJ1-5. Germline V gene sequence: CDR1 ENHRY, CDR2 SYGVKD. The CDR3 length is 15 residues. The chain's CDR3 is CAISESRPSNQPQHF.

V is TRBV12-3 or TRBV12-4 and J is TRBJ2-1; TCRdb calls TRBD1, which cannot be checked without DNA. This CDR3 is built from 13 residues. The CDR3 loop reads CASSSPREFEQFF.

The chain couples TRBV7-3 to TRBJ2-7. In germline, CDR1 is SGHTA, CDR2 FQGTGA. The CDR3 loop spans 14 amino acids. The chain's CDR3 is CASGYVGTHYEQYF.

This rearrangement joins TRBV29-1 to TRBJ2-2. Germline V gene data show CDR1 as SQVTM and CDR2 as ANQGSEA. CDR3 length equals 14 residues. CDR3: CSVSRHGNTGELFF.

V and J are TRBV11-1 and TRBJ2-1; TCRdb names TRBD2, which stays unverified in the absence of DNA. The CDR3 extends over 19 amino acids. Germline CDR1 SGHAT, CDR2 FQDESV (reference sequence). The CDR3 loop is CASSFPPGLAGGSYNEQFF.

The chain recombines TRBV7-7 with TRBJ2-1; TCRdb picks TRBD2, but there is no DNA to check that call. This CDR3 spans 17 amino acids. Germline assignment: CDR1 SSHAT and CDR2 FNYEAQ (reference sequence). CDR3 region: CASSYTSGRVSYNEQFF. The full variable domain, rest sourced from reference TRBV7-7 and TRBJ2-1, is GAGVSQSPRYKVTKRGQDVTLRCDPISSHATLYWYQQALGQGPEFLTYFNYEAQPDKSGLPSDRFSAERPEGSISTLTIQRTEQRDSAMYRCASSYTSGRVSYNEQFFGPGTRLTVL.

This rearrangement joins TRBV24-1 to TRBJ1-5. The CDR3 has 13 residues. Germline values: CDR1 KGHDR, CDR2 SFDVKD. The CDR3 protein is CATSPMANQPQHF.

This sequence joins TRBV20-1 and TRBJ2-7; TCRdb indicates TRBD1, and absent DNA this call remains unverified. The CDR3 contains 14 residues. In germline, CDR1 is DFQATT, CDR2 SNEGSKA (reference sequence). This chain's CDR3 is CSARTRRTLDEQYF.

The V and J genes are TRBV11-2 and TRBJ2-4; TCRdb picks TRBD2, but there is no DNA to check that call. CDR1 is SGHAT and CDR2 is FQNNGV in the germline V gene. This CDR3 spans 16 amino acids. CDR3 region: CASSPTSSGSWNIQYF.

The rearrangement links TRBV7-9 to TRBJ1-6; without DNA, the TCRdb call of TRBD1 cannot be checked. Germline V gene lookup returns CDR1 SEHNR and CDR2 FQNEAQ (reference sequence). CDR3 length: 14 residues. CDR3 protein: CASSLQGGRSPLHF.

Here the CDR3 reads CATSDFEVLGNTGELFF. This sequence joins TRBV24-1 and TRBJ2-2. CDR1 and CDR2 from the germline V gene are KGHDR and SFDVKD. The CDR3 has 17 residues.

The chain has TRBV3-1 and TRBJ2-1; TCRdb lists TRBD2, though no DNA is available to test this call. Germline assignment: CDR1 LGHDT and CDR2 YNNKEL (reference sequence). The CDR3 is made up of 15 amino acids. The CDR3 is CASSQALGGGNEQFF.

The chain employs TRBV7-8 and TRBJ1-6. CDR3 length equals 12 residues. The germline V gene has CDR1 SGHVS and CDR2 FQNEAQ. The CDR3 spells CASSSLDSPLHF.

The gene calls are TRBV6-2 or TRBV6-3 and TRBJ2-3; checking the TCRdb D call of TRBD2 is not possible without DNA. The length of the CDR3 is 16 residues. Germline CDR1 reads MNHEY; CDR2 reads SVGEGT. CDR3 region: CASSYGASGRIDTQYF.

The V gene is TRBV4-1, the J gene TRBJ2-7; TCRdb reports TRBD2, a call that lacks DNA to check it against. The germline V gene encodes CDR1 MGHRA and CDR2 YSYEKL. The CDR3 runs 16 residues. CDR3 protein: CASSQVGASGSYEQYF.

This chain joins TRBV4-1 and TRBJ2-1; absent DNA, TCRdb's TRBD2 call cannot be checked. Germline values: CDR1 MGHRA, CDR2 YSYEKL. The CDR3 length is 17 residues. The CDR3: CASSQDMAGGPGYEQFF.

The V and J genes are TRBV28 and TRBJ2-7; the TCRdb D gene call, TRBD2, has no DNA to confirm it. The CDR3 loop spans 14 amino acids. CDR1 and CDR2 from the germline V gene are MDHEN and SYDVKM. CDR3 amino acids: CASSFQAGGEEQYF.

CDR3 protein: CASSLVGQGANTGELFF. The chain has TRBV11-2 and TRBJ2-2; TCRdb proposes TRBD1, but this gene call is untestable without DNA. Germline V lookup: CDR1 SGHAT, CDR2 FQNNGV. This CDR3 region has 17 residues.

The chain carries TRBV29-1 and TRBJ1-2; as DNA is missing, the TRBD1 call by TCRdb cannot be tested. The CDR3 extends over 12 amino acids. Germline CDR1 and CDR2: SQVTM and ANQGSEA. The CDR3 loop is CSVVNVLQGNTF.

The chain employs TRBV5-1 and TRBJ2-2; without DNA, the TCRdb call of TRBD2 cannot be checked. Germline loops: CDR1 SGHRS, CDR2 YFSETQ. This CDR3 is 15 amino acids long. The CDR3 region is CASSLAGLAPGELFF.

The chain uses TRBV6-6 and TRBJ2-1. This CDR3 has 16 amino acids. Germline values: CDR1 MNHNY, CDR2 SVGAGI (reference sequence). The CDR3 protein is CASRPLTVISYNEQFF.

This chain links TRBV19 with TRBJ1-1. In germline, CDR1 is LNHDA, CDR2 SQIVND (reference sequence). The CDR3 contains 11 residues. The CDR3 reads CASREHTEAFF.

The rearrangement links TRBV20-1 to TRBJ2-2; lacking DNA, the TRBD2 call made by TCRdb goes unchecked. Germline V gene sequence: CDR1 DFQATT, CDR2 SNEGSKA (reference sequence). The CDR3 totals 16 residues. CDR3 residues: CSARDLSGRLPGELFF.

The rearrangement uses TRBV10-3 and TRBJ2-3; there is no DNA to check the TCRdb D call of TRBD1. Looked up from germline, CDR1 is ENHRY and CDR2 is SYGVKD. The CDR3 runs to 12 residues. The CDR3 spells CAISGQADTQYF.